The TCR beta chain described here comes from a study of cytomegalovirus exposure and HLA in healthy donors (dated by TCRdb to 2016 to 2017). Background for the entire study: In an earlier analysis of some 610 of the donors, about 260 Gb of sequence data and approximately 100 million unique TCR beta sequences from approximately 180 million T cells were reported. About 330 gigabases of sequencing data and 91 million or so unique TCR sequences made up an early release that covered 500 to 650 HLA-typed donors. The genetic ancestry cluster associated with self-reported Caucasian donors included over 65% of the roughly 390 genotyped donors. The study aimed to test whether signatures of past pathogen exposure could be identified by cataloging public T cell receptors. The study used immunosequencing to profile the T cell repertoires of around 600 subjects and linked those repertoires to cytomegalovirus serostatus. Along with the roughly 670-subject first cohort, a separate validation cohort of over a hundred different subjects was used. To predict cytomegalovirus infection status, the study brought together high-throughput TCR immunosequencing, statistical association of individual TCRs with disease status, and machine learning. A later analysis re-analyzed previously published TCR beta repertoires from about 730 donors and added high-resolution HLA genotyping to study TCR occurrence patterns. Rather than drawing on any new phenotypic data, the later analysis identified candidate immune exposures from TCR beta sequences and the way those sequences occurred across donors. To decide whether each TCR beta V gene segment behaved as functional or pseudogenic, an earlier analysis of 587 of the donors relied on high-throughput TCR beta sequencing. Donor age, sex, ethnicity and CMV serostatus were compiled together with the repertoire data. A later genetic analysis used genome-wide SNP genotypes for about three fifths of the 666 donors, treating that subset as a discovery cohort. Every repertoire in the discovery cohort had been generated on one and the same sequencing platform. Both class I and class II loci were covered by HLA typing, at four-digit resolution. The number of donors typed differed by locus, with about 629-630 for A, B, C, DRB1 and DQB1, roughly 520 for DQA1, 606 for DPA1, and under 490 for DPB1. Several DR-DQ haplotypes were handled as single units for association and clustering, since linkage in the cohort was strong. Among around 400 genotyped donors of the cohort, an average of approximately 240,000 unique TCR beta nucleotide sequences was sequenced per donor, of which about 18% were non-productive.

Only a few counts were recorded for this clone. No antigen is known for it. No much larger clone exists at a distance of one base, and base qualities are not known. Receptor libraries were prepared by the immunoSEQ multiplex PCR assay. For the multiplex PCR, a mixture combining 60 forward primers for TCR Vbeta segments and 13 reverse primers for TCR Jbeta segments was used. Amplification of the CDR3 region of rearranged TCR beta genes was performed with a multiplex PCR assay on genomic DNA. The Illumina HiSeq System was used to sequence the amplified TCR beta libraries as 87-base-pair reads. As for how the authors treated the data: A later analysis tallied around 82 million unique TCR beta chains across the 650 to 750 repertoires, and about 12 million of those chains were shared by two or more donors. Raw reads were error-corrected and collapsed into unique sequences with a nearest-neighbor algorithm that merged closely related sequences to remove PCR and sequencing errors. V, D and J gene segments were assigned by aligning CDR3 sequences to IMGT reference sequences. Each retained sequence needed at least a six-nucleotide match to both a V gene segment and a J gene segment. A rearrangement counted as productive if the CDR3 had no stop codons and remained in frame with V and J, and every other rearrangement counted as non-productive. CDR3 was defined by IMGT convention, running from the second conserved V-encoded cysteine to the conserved J-encoded phenylalanine. The earlier analysis of 587 of the donors excluded sequences that lacked an unambiguous match to a single V gene segment. An earlier analysis of a few hundred of the donors called V segments functional above 56.7% productive rearrangements and segregating when the between-donor standard deviation exceeded 5%. A statistical classification framework was developed to diagnose cytomegalovirus status using the catalog of TCR beta chain sequences. In a later analysis, V and J genes were assigned by comparing TCR nucleotide sequences against IMGT/GENE-DB human TR gene sequences. Using the TCRdist pipeline, a later analysis assigned CDR3 sequences along with most-parsimonious VDJ recombination scenarios. In a later analysis, each TCR beta chain was defined by its CDR3 amino acid sequence together with its V-gene family, and reads lacking a unique V-gene family were excluded. As a way to deal with suspected cross-contamination and a sequencing artifact, a later analysis dropped over 550 nucleotide sequences that were highly shared and had low generation probability. In a later analysis, a clonal expansion index was calculated for each public chain from normalized within-repertoire ranks of inferred template counts. A later analysis computed generation probabilities with a VDJ recombination model fitted to out-of-frame rearrangements, and checked the results against IGoR. In a later analysis, TCR-TCR, TCR-HLA and TCR-CMV co-occurrence was scored with hypergeometric tests, and a repertoire-size bias correction was applied to TCR pairs. False discovery rates were estimated in a later analysis by permuting HLA or CMV assignments 20 times. In a later analysis, co-occurring TCRs were grouped using DBSCAN, with TCRdist sequence similarity added in when clustering inside HLA-allele-positive subsets. Repertoires with fewer than 30,000 or more than 120,000 public chains, plus five repertoires with anomalous nucleotide sharing, were excluded from co-occurrence clustering. What TCRdb holds here is the immuneACCESS table cut down to in-frame rearrangements. Part of the clones is not present; checked against another copy, under half of the missing clones reflect an unresolved V gene, and the others are unexplained. That table furnishes V, J and clone size, whereas the DNA furnished D and trimming. Present in this sample are about 130,000 clones, 65% to 80% of which were seen just once. Of the sample, around 1.6% is held by the ten largest clones.

The CDR3 covers 19 residues, taking in both the cysteine and the phenylalanine. The entry retains the CDR3 DNA only, 57 bases that are in frame from base 1. The CDR1 and CDR2 encoded by the germline V gene are MNHNS and SASEGT. Germline trimming amounts to 4 bases on V and 3 bases on J, with 11 as the count of junction bases outside the gene matches. Paper-wide results and their limitations: According to the authors, the approach could potentially be generalized to other disease states and immunological phenotypes. A group of highly shared sequence variants was considered likely to be a technical artifact of the sequencing pipeline. Across donors, most TCR sequences were observed very rarely, whereas some public TCRs were present in many individuals. Assigning TCR associations to individual alleles was difficult when HLA alleles, especially DR and DQ, strongly co-occurred. Some IMGT-functional V segments, including TRBV6-2 and TRBV6-3, could not be distinguished by the 87-base-pair reads and were therefore excluded. In a later analysis, several top co-occurrence clusters were reported to appear linked to parvovirus B19, influenza, CMV and Epstein-Barr virus. A later analysis found that TCR association rates varied across HLA loci, with DRB1 alleles showing the most associated TCRs and HLA-C alleles the fewest. Linkage disequilibrium might explain the correlated functional status among segregating V segments, but an unknown experimental factor could not be excluded. Sequencing depth was assumed to be roughly uniform across donors in the presence/absence analyses, though that assumption may not hold. A total of 164 TCR beta chains were listed by the study as associated with cytomegalovirus. In vitro tests confirmed that a few of the cytomegalovirus-associated TCR beta chains recognize cytomegalovirus antigens. The classifier was reported to diagnose cytomegalovirus status with high specificity and sensitivity in both the original and validation cohorts. Broadly in line with IMGT annotations, most TCR beta V segments showed up in productive rearrangements about 87% or about 30% of the time in an earlier analysis of under 700 of the donors. According to a later genetic analysis, donors in an Asian-associated ancestry cluster had fewer N-insertions in productive TCRs than the approximately 700-donor mean. The only immune exposure information available for the cohort was CMV serostatus. A further reported finding was that TCR beta sequences accurately predicted the HLA-A and HLA-B alleles for most subjects in the first cohort. This cohort had only TCR beta chains sequenced, and the lack of alpha or paired-chain data limited which features could be detected. V-gene and J-gene trimming of TCR beta chains was associated with a missense DCLRE1C variant in a later genetic analysis, and the association was replicated in an independent cohort. In a later analysis, 16,951 TCR beta sequences were associated with specific HLA alleles at a false discovery rate of 0.05. A later analysis found that HLA-associated TCR beta chains were more clonally expanded and had lower generation probabilities than equally common non-associated chains. The earlier analysis of fewer than 750 of the donors excluded 15 to 20 rarely observed V segments, including chromosome 9 orphons, because counts were too low. HLA typing was unavailable for some donors at each locus, so association tests used only the typed subset. In a later analysis, most CMV-associated TCR beta chains were found to appear HLA-restricted, with HLA associations seemingly driven largely by CMV exposure.

The cohort consisted of fewer than 700 healthy bone marrow donors. At the time of sampling, all cohort members were nominally healthy, though unrecorded immune exposures were likely present. CMV serostatus was recorded as positive for 250 to 300 and negative for about 55% of the roughly 670 cohort members, whereas no CMV serostatus was recorded for the donor in question. A peripheral blood sample was collected from each donor, and TCR beta sequencing was performed on peripheral blood mononuclear cells. Genomic DNA extraction from the blood cell samples was performed with the Qiagen DNeasy Blood Extraction Kit.

Recombination joined TRBV6-1 with TRBJ2-1; 14 junctional bases match TRBD2. The sequenced sample consisted of PBMCs. The receptor's source is a human donor in good health. The CDR3 sequence is CASSGTGTSGSQRYNEQFF. The DNA is TGTGCCAGCAGTGGGACCGGGACTAGCGGGAGTCAGCGCTACAATGAGCAGTTCTTC.